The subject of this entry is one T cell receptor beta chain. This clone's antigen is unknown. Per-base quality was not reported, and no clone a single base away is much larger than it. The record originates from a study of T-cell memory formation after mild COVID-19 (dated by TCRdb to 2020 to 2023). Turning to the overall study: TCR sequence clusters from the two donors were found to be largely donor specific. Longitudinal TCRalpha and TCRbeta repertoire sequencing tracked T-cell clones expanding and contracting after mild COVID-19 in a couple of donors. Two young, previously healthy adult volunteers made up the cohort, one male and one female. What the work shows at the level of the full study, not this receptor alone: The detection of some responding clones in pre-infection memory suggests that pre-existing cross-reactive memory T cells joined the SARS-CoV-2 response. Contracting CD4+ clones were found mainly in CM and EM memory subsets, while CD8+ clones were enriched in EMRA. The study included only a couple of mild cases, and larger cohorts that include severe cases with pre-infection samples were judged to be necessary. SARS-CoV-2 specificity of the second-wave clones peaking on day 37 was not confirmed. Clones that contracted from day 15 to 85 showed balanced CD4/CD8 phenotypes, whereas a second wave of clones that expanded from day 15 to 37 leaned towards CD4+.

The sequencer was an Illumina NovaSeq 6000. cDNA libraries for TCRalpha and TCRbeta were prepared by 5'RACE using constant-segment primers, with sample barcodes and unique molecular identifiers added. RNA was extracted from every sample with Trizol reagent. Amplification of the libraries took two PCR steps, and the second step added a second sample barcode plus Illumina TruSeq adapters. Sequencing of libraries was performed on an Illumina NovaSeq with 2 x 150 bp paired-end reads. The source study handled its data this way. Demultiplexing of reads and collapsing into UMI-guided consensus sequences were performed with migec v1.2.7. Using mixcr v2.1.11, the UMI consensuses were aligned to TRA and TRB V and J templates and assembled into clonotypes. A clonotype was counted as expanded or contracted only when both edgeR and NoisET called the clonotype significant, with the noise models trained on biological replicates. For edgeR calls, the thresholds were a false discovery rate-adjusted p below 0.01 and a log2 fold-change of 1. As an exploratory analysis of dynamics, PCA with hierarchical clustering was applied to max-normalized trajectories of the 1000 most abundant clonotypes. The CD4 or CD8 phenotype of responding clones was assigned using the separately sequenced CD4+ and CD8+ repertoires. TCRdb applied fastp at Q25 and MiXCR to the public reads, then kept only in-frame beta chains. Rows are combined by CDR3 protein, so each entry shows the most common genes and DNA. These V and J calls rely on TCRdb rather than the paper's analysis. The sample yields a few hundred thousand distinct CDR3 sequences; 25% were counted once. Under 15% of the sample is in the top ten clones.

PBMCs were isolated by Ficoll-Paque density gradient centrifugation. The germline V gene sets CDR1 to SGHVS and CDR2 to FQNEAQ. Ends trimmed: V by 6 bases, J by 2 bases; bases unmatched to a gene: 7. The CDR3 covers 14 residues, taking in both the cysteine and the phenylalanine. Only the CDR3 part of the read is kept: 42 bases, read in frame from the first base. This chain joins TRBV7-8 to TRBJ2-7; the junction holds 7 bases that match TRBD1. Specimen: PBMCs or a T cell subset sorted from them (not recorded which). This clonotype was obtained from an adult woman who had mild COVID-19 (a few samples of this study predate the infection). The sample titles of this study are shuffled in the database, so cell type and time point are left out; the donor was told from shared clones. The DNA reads TGTGCCAGCAGTATTACAGGGGACCCCTACGAGCAGTACTTC. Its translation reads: CASSITGDPYEQYF.